A selection of T cell receptor beta chains follows, all from one sample in a study of blood T cell repertoires in COVID-19. The table came from immunoSEQ multiplex PCR; TCRdb's copy has only in-frame clones and leaves some out. The sample consists of 30,000 to 35,000 clones, roughly 84% of them appearing once. The sequenced sample was peripheral blood. These receptors all come from a man aged 55 to 70 with active COVID-19. CDR3s include the opening cysteine and the closing phenylalanine or tryptophan. The D gene is left open where the match is weak. For some rows the clone size is stated as once, few or many, or as a class when expanded; others skip it.

cdr3_aa: CASSWGQGANTEAFF
cdr3_nt: TGTGCCAGCAGCTGGGGACAGGGCGCGAACACTGAAGCTTTCTTT
v_call: TRBV6-5
cdr3_length: 15
clone_size: -
j_call: TRBJ1-1
d_call: TRBD1

cdr3_aa: CASSLIAGADTQYF
cdr3_nt: TGCGCCAGCAGCTTGATAGCCGGGGCAGATACGCAGTATTTT
v_call: TRBV5-1
cdr3_length: 14
clone_size: -
j_call: TRBJ2-3
d_call: -

cdr3_aa: CASSLALEAGAYEQYF
cdr3_nt: TGCGCCAGCAGCTTGGCCCTGGAAGCGGGCGCCTACGAGCAGTACTTC
v_call: TRBV5-1
cdr3_length: 16
clone_size: -
j_call: TRBJ2-7
d_call: -

cdr3_aa: CASRAGTGLYEQYF
cdr3_nt: TGTGCCAGCAGGGCGGGGACAGGCCTCTACGAGCAGTACTTC
v_call: TRBV2
cdr3_length: 14
clone_size: -
j_call: TRBJ2-7
d_call: TRBD1

cdr3_aa: CASSKWTSETDTQYF
cdr3_nt: TGTGCCAGCAGCAAATGGACTAGCGAGACAGATACGCAGTATTTT
v_call: TRBV14
cdr3_length: 15
clone_size: once
j_call: TRBJ2-3
d_call: TRBD2

cdr3_aa: CASSYGSGGLEQYF
cdr3_nt: TGTGCCAGCAGTTACGGTTCAGGGGGTCTCGAGCAGTACTTC
v_call: TRBV6-2/TRBV6-3
cdr3_length: 14
clone_size: once
j_call: TRBJ2-7
d_call: TRBD1

cdr3_aa: CASSNRGRGTDTQYF
cdr3_nt: TGTGCCAGCAGTAACAGGGGTAGGGGCACAGATACGCAGTATTTT
v_call: TRBV27
cdr3_length: 15
clone_size: -
j_call: TRBJ2-3
d_call: TRBD1

cdr3_aa: CASSLNNQETQYF
cdr3_nt: TGTGCCAGCAGTTTGAACAACCAAGAGACCCAGTACTTC
v_call: TRBV12-3/TRBV12-4
cdr3_length: 13
clone_size: -
j_call: TRBJ2-5
d_call: -

cdr3_aa: CASSRTGDGREQYF
cdr3_nt: TGCGCCAGCAGCCGAACAGGGGATGGTCGGGAGCAGTACTTC
v_call: TRBV4-1
cdr3_length: 14
clone_size: few
j_call: TRBJ2-7
d_call: TRBD1

cdr3_aa: CASSLDRANEQFF
cdr3_nt: TGTGCCAGCAGCTTAGACAGGGCAAATGAGCAGTTCTTC
v_call: TRBV7-3
cdr3_length: 13
clone_size: -
j_call: TRBJ2-1
d_call: TRBD1

cdr3_aa: CASSQGVAAGELFF
cdr3_nt: TGTGCCAGCAGCCAAGGCGTTGCCGCCGGGGAGCTGTTTTTT
v_call: TRBV3-1/TRBV3-2
cdr3_length: 14
clone_size: -
j_call: TRBJ2-2
d_call: -

cdr3_aa: CASSLDGLAAPSEQFF
cdr3_nt: TGTGCCAGCAGCTTAGATGGACTAGCGGCTCCAAGTGAGCAGTTCTTC
v_call: TRBV7-7
cdr3_length: 16
clone_size: -
j_call: TRBJ2-1
d_call: TRBD2

cdr3_aa: CASSGQGVNTEAFF
cdr3_nt: TGTGCCAGCAGCGGACAGGGAGTTAACACTGAAGCTTTCTTT
v_call: TRBV5-5
cdr3_length: 14
clone_size: -
j_call: TRBJ1-1
d_call: TRBD1

cdr3_aa: CASGLGQGQSNYGYTF
cdr3_nt: TGTGCTAGTGGTTTGGGGCAGGGTCAGTCTAACTATGGCTACACCTTC
v_call: TRBV12-5
cdr3_length: 16
clone_size: once
j_call: TRBJ1-2
d_call: -

cdr3_aa: CASSVHPDRGHYEQYF
cdr3_nt: TGTGCCAGCAGTGTCCACCCTGACAGGGGGCACTACGAGCAGTACTTC
v_call: TRBV21-1
cdr3_length: 16
clone_size: -
j_call: TRBJ2-7
d_call: -

cdr3_aa: CASSQGLAGTSSTDTQYF
cdr3_nt: TGCGCCAGCAGCCAAGGACTAGCGGGGACATCTAGCACAGATACGCAGTATTTT
v_call: TRBV4-3
cdr3_length: 18
clone_size: -
j_call: TRBJ2-3
d_call: TRBD2

cdr3_aa: CASSLTGGDGYGYTF
cdr3_nt: TGTGCCAGCAGCTTAACAGGAGGGGACGGCTATGGCTACACCTTC
v_call: TRBV7-3
cdr3_length: 15
clone_size: once
j_call: TRBJ1-2
d_call: -

cdr3_aa: CASSFYYEQYF
cdr3_nt: TGTGCCAGCAGTTTCTACTACGAGCAGTACTTC
v_call: TRBV12-3/TRBV12-4
cdr3_length: 11
clone_size: -
j_call: TRBJ2-7
d_call: -

cdr3_aa: CASSSGAGGGDTQYF
cdr3_nt: TGTGCCAGCAGCTCTGGAGCGGGAGGGGGAGATACGCAGTATTTT
v_call: TRBV7-2
cdr3_length: 15
clone_size: -
j_call: TRBJ2-3
d_call: TRBD2

cdr3_aa: CSVGSRGSYNEQFF
cdr3_nt: TGCAGCGTCGGGAGTCGGGGGTCCTACAATGAGCAGTTCTTC
v_call: TRBV29-1
cdr3_length: 14
clone_size: -
j_call: TRBJ2-1
d_call: -

cdr3_aa: CASSSSREGGTQYF
cdr3_nt: TGCGCCAGCAGCTCGTCCCGGGAGGGCGGTACGCAGTATTTT
v_call: TRBV5-1
cdr3_length: 14
clone_size: -
j_call: TRBJ2-3
d_call: TRBD2

cdr3_aa: CASSQDVWRQGAGRTEAFF
cdr3_nt: TGCGCCAGCAGCCAAGACGTGTGGAGACAGGGGGCGGGAAGGACTGAAGCTTTCTTT
v_call: TRBV4-3
cdr3_length: 19
clone_size: -
j_call: TRBJ1-1
d_call: TRBD1

cdr3_aa: CASSAGQQSYEQYF
cdr3_nt: TGTGCCAGCAGCGCGGGACAGCAGTCCTACGAGCAGTACTTC
v_call: TRBV9
cdr3_length: 14
clone_size: -
j_call: TRBJ2-7
d_call: TRBD1

cdr3_aa: CASSTGQGKEYF
cdr3_nt: TGTGCCAGTAGTACCGGACAGGGAAAGGAGTACTTC
v_call: TRBV19
cdr3_length: 12
clone_size: -
j_call: TRBJ2-7
d_call: TRBD1

cdr3_aa: CASSLTPGRGGGEQFF
cdr3_nt: TGTGCCAGCAGCTTAACGCCGGGACGGGGAGGGGGTGAGCAGTTCTTC
v_call: TRBV7-3
cdr3_length: 16
clone_size: -
j_call: TRBJ2-1
d_call: -

cdr3_aa: CASSRANPLDTEAFF
cdr3_nt: TGCGCCAGCAGCCGCGCGAATCCTTTGGACACTGAAGCTTTCTTT
v_call: TRBV5-1
cdr3_length: 15
clone_size: -
j_call: TRBJ1-1
d_call: -

cdr3_aa: CASSTSGRELPYEQYF
cdr3_nt: TGTGCCAGCAGCACTAGCGGGAGGGAGCTACCCTACGAGCAGTACTTC
v_call: TRBV27
cdr3_length: 16
clone_size: -
j_call: TRBJ2-7
d_call: TRBD2

cdr3_aa: CASSSRDRYSHEQYF
cdr3_nt: TGTGCCAGCAGCTCTAGGGACAGGTATTCCCACGAGCAGTACTTC
v_call: TRBV7-9
cdr3_length: 15
clone_size: -
j_call: TRBJ2-7
d_call: TRBD1

cdr3_aa: CASGDRNMNTEAFF
cdr3_nt: TGTGCCAGCGGAGACAGAAACATGAACACTGAAGCTTTCTTT
v_call: TRBV6-6
cdr3_length: 14
clone_size: once
j_call: TRBJ1-1
d_call: -

cdr3_aa: CASSSRTGRNTGELFF
cdr3_nt: TGTGCCAGCAGCTCACGGACAGGGAGGAACACCGGGGAGCTGTTTTTT
v_call: TRBV5-6
cdr3_length: 16
clone_size: -
j_call: TRBJ2-2
d_call: TRBD1

cdr3_aa: CASSTGTNNEQFF
cdr3_nt: TGTGCCAGCAGCACGGGGACTAACAATGAGCAGTTCTTC
v_call: TRBV5-4
cdr3_length: 13
clone_size: -
j_call: TRBJ2-1
d_call: TRBD2

cdr3_aa: CASSFLGQGVGSNQPQHF
cdr3_nt: TGTGCCAGCAGCTTTTTAGGACAGGGGGTCGGAAGCAATCAGCCCCAGCATTTT
v_call: TRBV7-8
cdr3_length: 18
clone_size: -
j_call: TRBJ1-5
d_call: TRBD1

cdr3_aa: CASSFPGSSYEQYF
cdr3_nt: TGTGCCAGCAGCTTTCCCGGGTCTTCCTACGAGCAGTACTTC
v_call: TRBV7-9
cdr3_length: 14
clone_size: -
j_call: TRBJ2-7
d_call: -

cdr3_aa: CASRRRQTNTEAFF
cdr3_nt: TGTGCCAGCAGGAGGCGACAGACAAACACTGAAGCTTTCTTT
v_call: TRBV2
cdr3_length: 14
clone_size: -
j_call: TRBJ1-1
d_call: -

cdr3_aa: CASSVVGGQGYNEQFF
cdr3_nt: TGTGCCAGCAGCGTAGTGGGGGGACAGGGCTACAATGAGCAGTTCTTC
v_call: TRBV9
cdr3_length: 16
clone_size: once
j_call: TRBJ2-1
d_call: TRBD1